This TCR beta chain was profiled in a study of T cells in Graves' hyperthyroidism and ophthalmopathy. TCR beta CDR3 region amplification was performed from RNA transcripts. Carried out on the TCR CDR3, a first-round RT-PCR used the HTBI primer set. MiXCR, run by TCRdb on the multiplex PCR reads, gives a single entry per CDR3 protein. The sample yields roughly 570,000 distinct CDR3 sequences, roughly 50% seen once. Study results and limitations: Also found in blood were most expanded thyroid clonotypes above 0.001.

The hyperthyroidism patients had all been newly diagnosed, and their disease duration was under 2 months. Their ages ranged from 18 to 65 years. With regard to this clonotype: Its antigen remains unidentified.

V shed 4 bases, J shed 14 bases, and the junction held 13 bases outside the gene matches. The CDR3 is 14 amino acids. From germline, CDR1 is LNHDA and CDR2 SQIVND (reference sequence). The rearrangement uses TRBV19 and TRBJ1-5, with TRBD1 matching over 8 bases. The clonotype originates from a woman aged 18-35 years with Graves' hyperthyroidism. The specimen sequenced was peripheral blood or thyroid tissue (not recorded which). The CDR3 DNA reads as TGTGCCAGTAGTAGGTCGGGGACAGGCTCGGGAGAGCATTTT. It codes for CASSRSGTGSGEHF.